This record concerns one TCR beta chain sequence. The antigen remains unidentified. Germline-derived CDR1 and CDR2 are MNHEY and SVGEGT. Between the trimmed V and J ends, which lost 2 bases and 3 bases, there was a span of 20 bases. CDR3 size: 17 residues. This entry comes from a study of regulatory T cells in long-lasting Graves disease. Overall study results and limits: It is possible that accuracy was reduced by the small size of the sample.

Time point in this sample: persistent/refractory GD, antithyroid drugs over 5 years with positive TRAb. After RNA was extracted from PBMCs, the TCR library was made from it. With iRepertoire HTBI primers and Arm-PCR of CDR3 regions, TCR beta libraries were built. TCRdb ran MiXCR on the multiplex PCR reads and lists one entry per CDR3 protein. This sample has 400,000 to 500,000 distinct CDR3 sequences, with approximately 23% found just once. The chain is built from TRBV6-2 or TRBV6-3 and TRBJ2-7, with D perhaps TRBD2 (6 bases). The sequence was obtained from a female donor with Graves disease. Sequenced material: peripheral blood mononuclear cells (PBMCs), taken when the disease was refractory, from a patient treated with antithyroid drugs. The CDR3 sequence: CASSYGSRDWGDYEQYF. In DNA form, the CDR3 reads TGTGCCAGCAGTTACGGGAGTCGGGACTGGGGGGACTACGAGCAGTACTTC.